Below, 15 T cell receptor beta chains from the same sample are listed, as sequenced in a study of blood T cells in healthy people across ages (dated by TCRdb to the mid-2010s). Preparation of the library involved 5' RACE. TCRdb names Illumina HiSeq 2500 as the instrument used. The second PCR ran for roughly 7 to 12 cycles and used a J-beta primer mix along with a sample-barcoded 5' primer. TCRdb reworked the public reads: Q25 trimming with fastp, MiXCR clone assembly, productive beta chains retained. Entries that share a CDR3 protein sequence are merged under the most common genes and DNA. For this sample the table gives roughly 2 million distinct CDR3 sequences, of which roughly 49% were detected only once. Of the sample, less than 2.5% falls within the top ten clones. Sequences were obtained from blood. These receptors originate from a woman in her forties in good health.

The chain combines TRBV5-6 with TRBJ1-5; D is unresolved. V shed 4 bases and J shed 5 bases, with 10 bases lying between them. Germline CDR1 and CDR2: SGHDT and YYEEEE. The CDR3 runs 13 residues. The CDR3 region is CASSTFEDQPQHF. The CDR3 bases are TGTGCCAGCAGCACCTTCGAGGATCAGCCCCAGCATTTT.

This clonotype was detected once. This rearrangement joins TRBV3-1 to TRBJ2-7, with 7 bases identical to TRBD1. This CDR3 has 15 amino acids. Losses at the gene ends were 1 base for V and 5 bases for J; bases not matched to a gene: 8. The germline gives CDR1 LGHDT, CDR2 YNNKEL (reference sequence). The CDR3 region has the DNA TGTGCCAGCAGCCAAGCGGGGACAGTTCCCCACGAGCAGTACTTC. Translation: CASSQAGTVPHEQYF.

The CDR3 loop is CAASRGIGYEQYF. CDR3 DNA: TGTGCCGCCTCGAGGGGTATAGGCTACGAGCAGTACTTC. The chain uses TRBV28 and TRBJ2-7, with D perhaps being TRBD1 or TRBD2 (5 bases each). The CDR3 is 13 amino acids. V dropped 11 bases and J dropped 3 bases, with 17 bases sitting between them. Germline loops: CDR1 MDHEN, CDR2 SYDVKM.

The chain is built from TRBV3-1 and TRBJ1-1, with no clear D. The CDR3 length is 14 residues. The germline gives CDR1 LGHDT, CDR2 YNNKEL (reference sequence). V lost 1 base and J lost 5, with 11 bases in between. The CDR3 bases are TGTGCCAGCAGCCAAGGTTACCAGACAACTGAAGCTTTCTTT. Translation: CASSQGYQTTEAFF.

J is TRBJ2-1 and V is TRBV4-3, with TRBD2 matching 12 bases. The CDR3 runs 17 residues. The V segment lost 2 bases and the J segment 4 bases; nucleotides outside the gene matches: 6. Germline values: CDR1 LGHNA, CDR2 YSLEER. As DNA, the CDR3 is TGCGCCAGCAGCCAAATGGTTCTAGCGGGGGGGTACAATGAGCAGTTCTTC. Protein product: CASSQMVLAGGYNEQFF.

The V gene is TRBV5-1, the J gene TRBJ1-2; a possible D gene is TRBD1 (5 bases). Germline values: CDR1 SGHRS, CDR2 YFSETQ. CDR3 length equals 15 residues. V dropped 5 bases and J dropped 4 bases, with 18 bases sitting between them. This chain's CDR3 is CASRSETATSYGYTF. The CDR3 region has the DNA TGCGCCAGCAGATCAGAGACAGCCACCAGCTATGGCTACACCTTC.

The J gene is TRBJ1-1, the V gene TRBV12-3 or TRBV12-4, with D perhaps matching TRBD1 (5 bases). V was cut by 2 bases and J by 2 bases, with 12 bases left in between. The CDR3 has 15 amino acids. The CDR3 coding sequence is TGTGCCAGCAGTTTATTCGCAGGGCCTAACACTGAAGCTTTCTTT. This translates into CASSLFAGPNTEAFF.

This clonotype has more than one count but fewer than ten. The chain employs TRBV5-1 and TRBJ1-6; the D gene is possibly TRBD1 (6 bases). Germline loops: CDR1 SGHRS, CDR2 YFSETQ. The CDR3 is 15 amino acids. V was trimmed by 4 bases and J by 10 bases, leaving 18 bases between them. The CDR3 reads CASSPDGQTRSPLHF. DNA for the CDR3: TGCGCCAGCAGCCCTGACGGACAGACTCGATCACCCCTCCACTTT.

The genes are TRBV5-1 and TRBJ2-5; D may be TRBD1 or TRBD2 (6 bases each). The germline V gene encodes CDR1 SGHRS and CDR2 YFSETQ. This CDR3 has 14 residues. V lost 4 bases, J lost 4 bases, and 14 bases lay in between. The CDR3 region is CASSEGGLGETQYF. CDR3 sequence (DNA): TGCGCCAGCAGCGAGGGGGGCTTGGGAGAGACCCAGTACTTC.

The CDR3 loop is CSAKLRQGYTF. CDR3 in DNA: TGCAGTGCTAAACTAAGACAGGGGTACACCTTC. This rearrangement joins TRBV20-1 to TRBJ1-2; 8 bases are a match to TRBD1. The germline CDR1 and CDR2 sequences are DFQATT and SNEGSKA (reference sequence). The CDR3 covers 11 residues. V was pared by 4 bases and J by 11 bases, with 6 bases of the junction left unmatched.

The chain combines TRBV28 with TRBJ2-1, with TRBD1 identical over 10 bases. J was trimmed by 15 bases and V by 3 bases; bases with no gene match: 5. Germline V gene sequence: CDR1 MDHEN, CDR2 SYDVKM. The CDR3 length is 12 residues. CDR3 nucleotide sequence: TGTGCCAGCAGTTTCCCGGGACAGGGGATGTTCTTC. Translated, it gives CASSFPGQGMFF.

This clonotype was picked up a small number of times. This chain uses TRBV7-8 with TRBJ2-5; D not certain. The CDR3 loop spans 15 amino acids. V lost 3 bases, J lost 1 base, and 12 bases lay in between. CDR1 SGHVS and CDR2 FQNEAQ come from the germline V gene. Written as DNA, the CDR3 is TGTGCCAGCAGCTTCCAAGGCGTTGGCCAAGAGACCCAGTACTTC. Its protein product is CASSFQGVGQETQYF.

The chain combines TRBV20-1 with TRBJ2-5; D is ambiguous. This CDR3 has 13 amino acids. V was cut by 3 bases and J by 4 bases, with 12 bases left in between. The germline CDR1 and CDR2 sequences are DFQATT and SNEGSKA (reference sequence). The CDR3 reads CSASDSRAETQYF. In DNA, the CDR3 is TGCAGTGCTAGTGACTCCCGGGCAGAGACCCAGTACTTC.

Regarding this clonotype: A junction end diverges from the germline sequence, so it may reflect a read error. This chain connects TRBV24-1 to TRBJ2-1; 10 positions match TRBD2. This CDR3 region has 16 residues. CDR1 and CDR2 from the germline V gene are KGHDR and SFDVKD. The CDR3 DNA follows: TGTACCACCAGTGGTGGACTAGCGGCGAGGGGGGGTGAGCAGTTCTTC. This translates into CTTSGGLAARGGEQFF.

The chain uses TRBV24-1 and TRBJ1-2; D possibly corresponds to TRBD1 (5 bases). This CDR3 region has 17 residues. The germline V and J ends were trimmed by 4 bases and 0 bases, with 17 bases remaining between them. Per the germline V gene, CDR1 is KGHDR and CDR2 is SFDVKD. The CDR3 DNA follows: TGTGCCACCAGTGACTCTTCCGGAGGGGCCGCTAACTATGGCTACACCTTC. Protein sequence: CATSDSSGGAANYGYTF.